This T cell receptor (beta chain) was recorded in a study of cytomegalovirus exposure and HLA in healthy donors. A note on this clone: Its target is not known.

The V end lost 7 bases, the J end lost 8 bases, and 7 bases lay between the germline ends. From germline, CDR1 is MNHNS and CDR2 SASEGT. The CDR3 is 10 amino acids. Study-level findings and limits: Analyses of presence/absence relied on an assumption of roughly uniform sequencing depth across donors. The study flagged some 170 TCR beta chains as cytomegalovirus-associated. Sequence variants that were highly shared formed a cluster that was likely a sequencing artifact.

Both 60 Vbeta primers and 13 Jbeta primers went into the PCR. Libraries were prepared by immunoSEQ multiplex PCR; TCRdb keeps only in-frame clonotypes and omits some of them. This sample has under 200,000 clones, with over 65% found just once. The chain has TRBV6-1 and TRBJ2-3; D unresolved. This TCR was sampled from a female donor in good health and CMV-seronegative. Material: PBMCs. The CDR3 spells CASTHVTQYF. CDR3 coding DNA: TGTGCCAGCACACATGTTACGCAGTATTTT.